Sequencing of this T cell receptor (beta chain) was carried out in a study of blood T cell repertoires in COVID-19. Across the study: PBMCs, B-cell-depleted T cells, or T cells were the source of the cDNA or gDNA that made up the material.

Original data processing: Nucleated cell counts were estimated from reference gene primer amplification. Profiled with immunoSEQ multiplex PCR; TCRdb holds only in-frame clones, not every one. V, J and clone size are taken as reported in that table, and D and trimming were inferred from the DNA itself. This sample has 250,000 to 300,000 clones, with about four fifths found just once. With V trimmed by 3 bases and J by 3 bases, 5 bases remained unmatched. The germline CDR1 and CDR2 sequences are SGHRS and YFSETQ. This CDR3 has 16 residues. The rearrangement joins TRBV5-1 to TRBJ2-3; 12 bases align to TRBD2. This sequence was found in a man older than 75 with acute or convalescent COVID-19. The specimen was peripheral blood. The CDR3 spells CASSWRLAGETDTQYF. CDR3 nucleotides: TGCGCCAGCAGCTGGAGACTAGCGGGGGAAACAGATACGCAGTATTTT. Filled out from reference TRBV5-1 and TRBJ2-3, the complete variable domain reads KAGVTQTPRYLIKTRGQQVTLSCSPISGHRSVSWYQQTPGQGLQFLFEYFSETQRNKGNFPGRFSGRQFSNSRSEMNVSTLELGDSALYLCASSWRLAGETDTQYFGPGTRLTVL.